This T cell receptor beta chain came from a study of T-cell memory formation after mild COVID-19. Study observations and caveats: Some clones that responded were present in memory (sampled pre-infection), which suggests cross-reactive memory joined. Clones contracting across day 15 to 85 had a balanced CD4/CD8 profile; later expanding clones leaned CD4+.

Details on this clonotype: Its target is unknown.

With constant-segment primers, 5'RACE yielded cDNA libraries of TCR alpha and TCR beta that carried sample barcodes and UMIs. TCRdb itself ran the 5' RACE reads through MiXCR, one entry per CDR3 protein. Among 400,000 or so distinct CDR3 sequences listed, approximately 20% were seen once. This TCR was sampled from an adult woman who had mild COVID-19 (a few samples of this study predate the infection). Cell type and time point are not known. Sequenced: PBMCs or a T cell subset sorted from them (not recorded which).

Here the CDR3 reads CSARGILATSSYEQYF. The CDR3 DNA is TGCAGTGCTAGAGGCATACTAGCTACCAGCTCCTACGAGCAGTACTTC. This chain connects TRBV20-1 to TRBJ2-7; D is possibly TRBD2 (6 bases). CDR1 DFQATT and CDR2 SNEGSKA come from the germline V gene (reference sequence). V lost 1 base and J lost 0, with 16 bases in between. This CDR3 has 16 residues.